Below, one T cell receptor (beta chain) is given with its context. Its antigen is still unknown. Donors were nominally healthy when sampled, though unrecorded immune exposures were likely. The data were obtained in a study of cytomegalovirus exposure and HLA in healthy donors. Overall study context: Unique TCRs from HLA-typed donors, about 85 million of them, were held in an early data release.

PCR involved 60 Vbeta and 13 Jbeta primers. Only in-frame clones appear in the TCRdb table, and some are missing; sequencing was by immunoSEQ multiplex PCR. Found here are roughly 150,000 clones, about 75% of them singletons; the top ten hold 1.3% to 1.5%. The ends were cut back, 3 bases at V and 1 base at J, with 10 bases in the middle. The germline V gene has CDR1 MDHEN and CDR2 SYDVKM. The length of the CDR3 is 15 residues. General study findings and limits: Generally TCR sequences proved uncommon, though certain public TCRs appeared in numerous donors. The authors later found TCR association rates varying by HLA locus, with DRB1 most and HLA-C fewest.

This chain connects TRBV28 to TRBJ1-3; no reliable D call. The TCR sequence derives from a man younger than 30 in good health and CMV-seronegative. The sample was PBMCs. The CDR3 reads CASSFRGTSGNTIYF. DNA of the CDR3: TGTGCCAGCAGTTTTCGCGGAACGTCTGGAAACACCATATATTTT. The full variable domain, with the rest looked up from reference TRBV28 and TRBJ1-3, is DVKVTQSSRYLVKRTGEKVFLECVQDMDHENMFWYRQDPGLGLRLIYFSYDVKMKEKGDIPEGYSVSREKKERFSLILESASTNQTSMYLCASSFRGTSGNTIYFGEGSWLTVV.